Listed below are T cell receptor beta chains from one sample, sequenced in a study of beta chain features in type 1 diabetes. Data came from immunoSEQ multiplex PCR; TCRdb stores just in-frame clones and leaves some out. The sample yields over 650,000 clones, about 14% seen once. The sequencing sample was made of naive CD4+ T cells from blood. Every receptor here comes from a man younger than 35 with type 1 diabetes. CDR3s include the opening cysteine and the closing phenylalanine or tryptophan. The order of the fields is clone size, J gene, V gene, D gene, CDR3 DNA, CDR3 protein. The D gene is left open where the match is weak. Clone size, where shown, is once, few, many, or a class for clones that have expanded.

-,TRBJ1-5,TRBV2,-,TGTGCCAGCAGTGAGCAGGGGAAATCTAGCAATCAGCCCCAGCATTTT,CASSEQGKSSNQPQHF
-,TRBJ2-5,TRBV2,-,TGTGCCAGCAGTGGATCGCAAGAGACCCAGTACTTC,CASSGSQETQYF
few,TRBJ1-2,TRBV15,-,TGTGCCACCAGCAGAGATTCCCTATATGGCTACACCTTC,CATSRDSLYGYTF
-,TRBJ1-2,TRBV7-2,-,TGTGCCAGCAGCTTAGCCGGGGTAGCTAACTATGGCTACACCTTC,CASSLAGVANYGYTF
few,TRBJ1-1,TRBV6-6,-,TGTGCCAGCACTCCCCGCATGGGGGCGGACACTGAAGCTTTCTTT,CASTPRMGADTEAFF
few,TRBJ1-2,TRBV15,-,TGTGCCACCAGCAGAGATTCACTTTCGTATGGCTACACCTTC,CATSRDSLSYGYTF
few,TRBJ1-2,TRBV7-2,-,TGTGCCAGCAGCCAACAGGGTTACGGGTCTAACTATGGCTACACCTTC,CASSQQGYGSNYGYTF
few,TRBJ2-1,TRBV5-8,TRBD1,TGTGCCTCGACAGGGGGACACTTCAATGAGCAGTTCTTC,CASTGGHFNEQFF
few,TRBJ2-3,TRBV10-2,TRBD2,TGCGCCAGCAGTTACGGGACTAGCGGGAGCACAGATACGCAGTATTTT,CASSYGTSGSTDTQYF
-,TRBJ2-6,TRBV11-2,-,TGTGCCAGCAGCTTAGACATCCGTGCGGGGGCCAACGTCCTGACTTTC,CASSLDIRAGANVLTF
-,TRBJ2-7,TRBV4-3,TRBD1,TGCGCCAGCAGCCTCGTCCAGGGACAGAGCTACGAGCAGTACTTC,CASSLVQGQSYEQYF
few,TRBJ2-7,TRBV4-2,-,TGTGCCAGCAGCCAAGCAAGGGAGCAGTACTTC,CASSQAREQYF
few,TRBJ2-7,TRBV30,-,TGTGCCTGGAGTGCAAAACCGGGACTTCGTCGCTCCTACGAGCAGTACTTC,CAWSAKPGLRRSYEQYF
-,TRBJ1-5,TRBV5-6,-,TGTGCCAGCAGCCCCTTAGGGGGAAGCAATCAGCCCCAGCATTTT,CASSPLGGSNQPQHF
-,TRBJ2-2,TRBV7-7,-,TGTGCTAGCAGCTTAGGGGTCCACACCGGGGAGCTGTTTTTT,CASSLGVHTGELFF